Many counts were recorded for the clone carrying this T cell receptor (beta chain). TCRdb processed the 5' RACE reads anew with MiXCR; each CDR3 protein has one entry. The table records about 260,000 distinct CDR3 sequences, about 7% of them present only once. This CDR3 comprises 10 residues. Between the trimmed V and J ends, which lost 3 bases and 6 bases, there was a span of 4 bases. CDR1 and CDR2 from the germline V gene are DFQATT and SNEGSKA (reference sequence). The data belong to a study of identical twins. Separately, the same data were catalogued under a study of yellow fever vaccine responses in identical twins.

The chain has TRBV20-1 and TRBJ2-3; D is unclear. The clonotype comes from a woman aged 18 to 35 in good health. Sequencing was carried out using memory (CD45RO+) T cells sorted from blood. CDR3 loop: CSASKDTQYF. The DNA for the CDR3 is TGCAGTGCTAGTAAGGATACGCAGTATTTT.